This entry is about one TCR beta chain. Antigen specificity is unknown. Germline CDR1 reads LNHNV; CDR2 reads YYDKDF (reference sequence). The J segment lost 5 bases and the V segment lost 6 bases, leaving 11 bases of the junction unmatched. The CDR3 extends over 17 amino acids. The data were obtained in a study of cytomegalovirus exposure and HLA in healthy donors. Use of 60 Vbeta and 13 Jbeta primers characterized the PCR. Generated by immunoSEQ multiplex PCR, the TCRdb table keeps only in-frame clones and is missing some. Of some 150,000 clones in the sample, 76% were seen once. Points from the study as a whole: There were reportedly fewer N-insertions in an Asian-associated ancestry cluster than the roughly 670-donor mean, in a later analysis. It was taken for granted in presence/absence analyses that sequencing depth across donors was roughly uniform. Apart from CMV serostatus, no immune exposure information was available.

Input material: PBMCs. The V gene is TRBV15, the J gene TRBJ2-5, with 14 bases aligning to TRBD2. This sequence was found in a female donor in good health and CMV-seropositive. CDR3 nucleotides: TGTGCCACCAGTCGCGCCGGGACTAGCGGGAGTCATGAGACCCAGTACTTC. Translating it yields CATSRAGTSGSHETQYF.